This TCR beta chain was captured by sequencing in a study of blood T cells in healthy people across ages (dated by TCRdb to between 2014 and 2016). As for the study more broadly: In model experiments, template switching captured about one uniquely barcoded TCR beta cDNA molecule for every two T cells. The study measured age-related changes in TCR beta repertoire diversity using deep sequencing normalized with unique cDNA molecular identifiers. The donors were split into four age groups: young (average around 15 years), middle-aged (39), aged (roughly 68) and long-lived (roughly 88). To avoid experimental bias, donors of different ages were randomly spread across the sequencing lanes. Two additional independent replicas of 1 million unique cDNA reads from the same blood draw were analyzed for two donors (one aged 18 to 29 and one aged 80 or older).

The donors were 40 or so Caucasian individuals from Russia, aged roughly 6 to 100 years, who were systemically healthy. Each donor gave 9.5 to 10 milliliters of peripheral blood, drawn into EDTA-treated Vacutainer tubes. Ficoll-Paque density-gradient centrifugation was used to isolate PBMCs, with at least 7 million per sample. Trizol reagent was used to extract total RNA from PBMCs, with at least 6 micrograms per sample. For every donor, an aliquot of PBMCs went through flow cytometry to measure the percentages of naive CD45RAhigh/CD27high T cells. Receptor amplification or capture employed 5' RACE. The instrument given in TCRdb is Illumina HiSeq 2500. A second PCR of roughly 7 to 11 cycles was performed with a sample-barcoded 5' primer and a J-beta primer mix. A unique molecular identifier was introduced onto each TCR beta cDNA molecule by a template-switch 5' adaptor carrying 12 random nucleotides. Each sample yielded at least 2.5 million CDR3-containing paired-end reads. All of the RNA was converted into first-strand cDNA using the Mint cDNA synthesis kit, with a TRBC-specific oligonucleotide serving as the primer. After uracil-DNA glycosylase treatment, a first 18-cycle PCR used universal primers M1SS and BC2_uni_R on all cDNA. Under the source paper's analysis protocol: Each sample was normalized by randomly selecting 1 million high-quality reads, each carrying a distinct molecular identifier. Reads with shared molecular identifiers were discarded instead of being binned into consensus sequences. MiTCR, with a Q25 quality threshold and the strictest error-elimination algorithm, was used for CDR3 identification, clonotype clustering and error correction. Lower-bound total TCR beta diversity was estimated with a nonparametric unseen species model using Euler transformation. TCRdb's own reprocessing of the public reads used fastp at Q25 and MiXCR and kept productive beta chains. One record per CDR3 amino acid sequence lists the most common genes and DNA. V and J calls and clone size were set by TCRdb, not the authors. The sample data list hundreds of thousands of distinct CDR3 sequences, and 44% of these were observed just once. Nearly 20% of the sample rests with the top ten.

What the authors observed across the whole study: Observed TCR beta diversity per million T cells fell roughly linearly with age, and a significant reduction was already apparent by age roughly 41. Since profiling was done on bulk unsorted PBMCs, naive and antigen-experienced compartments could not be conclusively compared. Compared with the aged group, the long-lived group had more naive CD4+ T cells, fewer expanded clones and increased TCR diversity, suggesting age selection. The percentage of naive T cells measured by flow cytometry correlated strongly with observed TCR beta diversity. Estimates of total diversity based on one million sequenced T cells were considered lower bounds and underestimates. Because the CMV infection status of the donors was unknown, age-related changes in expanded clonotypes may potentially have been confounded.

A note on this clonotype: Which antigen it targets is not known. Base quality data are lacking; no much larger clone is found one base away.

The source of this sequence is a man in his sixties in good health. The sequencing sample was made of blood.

The DNA reads as follows: TGTGCCAGCAGCGAACAGGGGGTTGCCTACGAGCAGTACTTC. It specifies CASSEQGVAYEQYF. Recombination linked TRBV7-9 to TRBJ2-4; the central 8 bases match TRBD1. The end of the DNA is better explained by TRBJ2-7, so the J call may be wrong. The CDR1 and CDR2 encoded by the germline V gene (reference sequence) are SEHNR and FQNEAQ. The CDR3 contains 14 residues, cysteine and phenylalanine counted. Only the CDR3 part of the read is kept: 42 bases, read in frame from the first base.